This TCR beta chain was obtained from a study of beta chain features in type 1 diabetes. Every bit of the isolated RNA underwent reverse transcription, so sequencing read expressed TCRB transcripts. The study sequenced naive, central memory and regulatory T cell samples to an average of about 3.57 million reads. Sequencing was performed with immunoSEQ multiplex PCR; in TCRdb, only in-frame clones are kept and a portion is missing. The sample carries around 300,000 clones, about 14% recorded once. This CDR3 is built from 13 residues. Deletions cut 6 bases from V and 5 bases from J, with 13 bases between. Germline CDR1 is ENHRY and CDR2 is SYGVKD. Study results and limitations: The study found that naive, central memory and Treg TCRB repertoires appeared more similar in patients than in healthy donors.

Worth noting for this clone: Its antigen is unidentified.

Source material: central memory CD4+ T cells from blood. The TCR originated in a man younger than 45 in good health. V and J are TRBV10-3 and TRBJ2-5; D ambiguous. CDR3 region: CAIRPGAAETQYF. CDR3 in DNA: TGTGCCATCAGGCCAGGCGCCGCGGAGACCCAGTACTTC.